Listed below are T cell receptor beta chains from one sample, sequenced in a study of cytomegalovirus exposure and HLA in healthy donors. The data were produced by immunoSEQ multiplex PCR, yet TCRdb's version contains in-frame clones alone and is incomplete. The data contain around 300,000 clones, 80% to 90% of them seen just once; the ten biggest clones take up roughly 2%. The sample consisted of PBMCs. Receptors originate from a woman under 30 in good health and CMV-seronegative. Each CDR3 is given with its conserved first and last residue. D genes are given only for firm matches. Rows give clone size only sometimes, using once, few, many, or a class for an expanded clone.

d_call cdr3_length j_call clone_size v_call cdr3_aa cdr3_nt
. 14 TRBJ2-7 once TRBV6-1 CASSEGAPGYEQYF TGTGCCAGCAGTGAAGGTGCCCCAGGCTACGAGCAGTACTTC
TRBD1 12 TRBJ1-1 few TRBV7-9 CSSSPQGVGAFF TGTTCCAGCAGCCCCCAGGGGGTTGGGGCTTTCTTT
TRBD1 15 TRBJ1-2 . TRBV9 CASSVSGTELYGYTF TGTGCCAGCAGCGTCTCCGGGACAGAGCTCTATGGCTACACCTTC
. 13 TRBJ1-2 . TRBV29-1 CSVVGSTGYGYTF TGCAGCGTTGTTGGTTCGACAGGCTATGGCTACACCTTC
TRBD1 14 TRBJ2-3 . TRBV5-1 CASSFTQGTDTQYF TGCGCCAGCAGCTTCACACAGGGGACAGATACGCAGTATTTT
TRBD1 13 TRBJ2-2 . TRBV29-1 CSARQGSTGELFF TGCAGCGCACGACAGGGGAGCACCGGGGAGCTGTTTTTT
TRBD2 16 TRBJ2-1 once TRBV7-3 CASSPSGGLAYNEQFF TGTGCCAGCAGCCCTAGCGGGGGGCTGGCCTACAATGAGCAGTTCTTC
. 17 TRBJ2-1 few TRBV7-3 CASSLTFGGTPYNEQFF TGTGCCAGCAGCTTAACGTTTGGAGGGACTCCCTACAATGAGCAGTTCTTC
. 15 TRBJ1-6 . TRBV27 CASSPHRVRNSPLHF TGTGCCAGCAGTCCCCACAGGGTTCGGAATTCACCCCTCCACTTT
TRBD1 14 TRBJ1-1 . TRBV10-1 CASSDQQGGTEAFF TGCGCCAGCAGTGACCAACAGGGGGGTACTGAAGCTTTCTTT
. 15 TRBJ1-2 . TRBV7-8 CASSAHFEEHYGYTF TGTGCCAGCAGCGCCCATTTCGAGGAGCACTATGGCTACACCTTC
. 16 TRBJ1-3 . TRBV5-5 CASSPDTRSSGNTIYF TGTGCCAGCAGCCCGGACACGAGAAGCTCTGGAAACACCATATATTTT
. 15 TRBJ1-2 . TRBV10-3 CATSSTDSVNYGYTF TGTGCCACCTCATCGACCGACAGCGTTAACTATGGCTACACCTTC
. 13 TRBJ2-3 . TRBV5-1 CASSREDTDTQYF TGCGCCAGCAGCCGCGAAGACACAGATACGCAGTATTTT
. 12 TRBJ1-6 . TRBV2 CATRVANSPLHF TGTGCCACCCGGGTAGCAAATTCACCCCTCCACTTT
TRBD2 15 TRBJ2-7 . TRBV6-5 CASSRGTSGGYEQYF TGTGCCAGCAGTAGGGGGACTAGCGGGGGCTACGAGCAGTACTTC
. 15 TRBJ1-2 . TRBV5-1 CASSSGRITNYGYTF TGCGCCAGCAGCTCCGGGAGGATAACTAACTATGGCTACACCTTC
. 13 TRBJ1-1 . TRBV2 CATDAPGGGPPGF TGTGCCACTGACGCCCCCGGGGGGGGCCCACCCGGCTTT
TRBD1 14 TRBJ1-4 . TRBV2 CATARRQGHEKLFF TGTGCCACCGCTCGGAGACAGGGCCATGAAAAACTGTTTTTT
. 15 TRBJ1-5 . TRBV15 CATSRDVGQGALPHF .
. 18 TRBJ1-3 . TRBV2 CASKSDGRSGGTGNTIYF TGTGCCAGCAAGTCCGACGGCCGGTCGGGGGGTACTGGAAACACCATATATTTT
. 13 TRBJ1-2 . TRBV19 CASSPAGVHGYTF TGTGCCAGTTCGCCGGCAGGGGTGCATGGCTACACCTTC
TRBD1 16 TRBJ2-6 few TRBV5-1 CASSLGQGAGANVLTF TGCGCCAGCAGCTTGGGACAGGGGGCTGGGGCCAACGTCCTGACTTTC
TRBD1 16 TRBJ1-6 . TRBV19 CASSGQGQGAGSPLHF TGTGCCAGTAGTGGCCAGGGACAGGGGGCAGGTTCACCCCTCCACTTT
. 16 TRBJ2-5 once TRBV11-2 CASSLNWRGGQETQYF TGTGCCAGCAGCTTAAATTGGCGGGGTGGCCAAGAGACCCAGTACTTC
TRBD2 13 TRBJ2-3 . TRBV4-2 CASSQGGLERVYF TGTGCCAGCAGCCAAGGGGGACTAGAACGGGTGTATTTT
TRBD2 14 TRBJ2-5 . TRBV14 CASSPIAGSETQYF TGTGCCAGCAGCCCTATAGCGGGTTCAGAGACCCAGTACTTC
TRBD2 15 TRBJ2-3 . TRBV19 CASSIGAGGTDTQYF TGTGCCAGTAGTATAGGAGCGGGGGGCACAGATACGCAGTATTTT
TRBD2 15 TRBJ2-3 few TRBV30 CAWSVRAGGTDTQYF TGTGCCTGGAGTGTACGGGCGGGGGGCACAGATACGCAGTATTTT
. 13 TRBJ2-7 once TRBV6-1 CASSDGGAHEQYF TGTGCCAGCAGTGATGGAGGGGCCCACGAGCAGTACTTC
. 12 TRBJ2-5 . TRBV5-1 CASSDSQETQYF TGCGCCAGCAGCGACAGCCAAGAGACCCAGTACTTC
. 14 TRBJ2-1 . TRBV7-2 CASGKRGGRDEQFF TGTGCCAGCGGAAAAAGGGGGGGCCGGGATGAGCAGTTCTTC
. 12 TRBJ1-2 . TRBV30 CACTRGGYGYTF TGTGCCTGTACAAGGGGTGGTTATGGCTACACCTTC
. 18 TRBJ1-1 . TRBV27 CASSLMGKVRGVNTEAFF TGTGCCAGCAGTTTGATGGGGAAGGTTCGGGGGGTGAACACTGAAGCTTTCTTT
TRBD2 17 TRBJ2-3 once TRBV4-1 CASSQQMTGGSTDTQYF TGCGCCAGCAGCCAACAGATGACGGGGGGGTCCACAGATACGCAGTATTTT
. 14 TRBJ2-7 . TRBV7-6 CASSLATRDGEQYF TGTGCCAGCAGCTTGGCAACCCGGGATGGGGAGCAGTACTTC
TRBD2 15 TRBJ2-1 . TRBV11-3 CASSLDSLAGGEQFF TGTGCCAGCAGCTTAGATTCCCTAGCGGGGGGGGAGCAGTTCTTC
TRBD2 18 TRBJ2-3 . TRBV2 CASSEEAGALISTDTQYF TGTGCCAGCAGTGAAGAAGCGGGGGCCTTGATTAGCACAGATACGCAGTATTTT
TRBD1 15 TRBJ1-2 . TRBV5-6 CASSLVRDRDYGYTF TGTGCCAGCAGCTTGGTACGGGACAGGGACTATGGCTACACCTTC
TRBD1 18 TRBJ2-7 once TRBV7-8 CASSTTRASDRAPYEQYF TGTGCCAGCAGCACAACGCGGGCATCGGACAGGGCCCCCTACGAGCAGTACTTC
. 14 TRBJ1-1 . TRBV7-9 CASSYTGRDTEAFF TGTGCCAGCAGCTATACAGGGCGGGACACTGAAGCTTTCTTT
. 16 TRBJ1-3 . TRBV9 CASSPREGLSGNTIYF TGTGCCAGCAGCCCGAGGGAGGGGCTTTCTGGAAACACCATATATTTT
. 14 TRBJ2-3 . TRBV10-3 CATNDREVADTQYF TGTGCCACAAACGACCGCGAGGTGGCAGATACGCAGTATTTT
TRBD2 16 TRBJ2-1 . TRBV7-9 CASSLKLAGVGNEQFF TGTGCCAGCAGCTTAAAACTAGCGGGGGTGGGGAATGAGCAGTTCTTC
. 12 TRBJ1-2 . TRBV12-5 CASGWQGGGYTF TGTGCTAGTGGTTGGCAGGGAGGCGGCTACACCTTC
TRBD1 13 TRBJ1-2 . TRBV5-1 CASSLGQVNGYTF TGCGCCAGCAGCTTAGGACAGGTCAATGGCTACACCTTC
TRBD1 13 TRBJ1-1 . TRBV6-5 CASVTTGNTEAFF TGTGCCAGCGTTACGACAGGGAATACTGAAGCTTTCTTT
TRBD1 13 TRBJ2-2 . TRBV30 CAWSDGTGGELFF TGTGCCTGGAGTGACGGGACAGGCGGGGAGCTGTTTTTT
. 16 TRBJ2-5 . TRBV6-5 CASSYGGQEPGGTQYF TGTGCCAGCAGTTACGGGGGCCAGGAACCCGGCGGGACCCAGTACTTC
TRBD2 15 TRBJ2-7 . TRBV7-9 CSSSLGGALMGEQYF TGTTCCAGCAGCCTCGGGGGGGCATTAATGGGCGAGCAGTACTTC
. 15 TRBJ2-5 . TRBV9 CASSVGGLLGETQYF TGTGCCAGCAGCGTAGGGGGACTGCTGGGAGAGACCCAGTACTTC
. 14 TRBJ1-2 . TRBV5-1 CASSLITGLSGYTF TGCGCCAGCAGCTTAATAACAGGCTTAAGCGGCTACACCTTC
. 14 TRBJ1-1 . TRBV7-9 CASSFVLGGAEAFF TGTGCCAGCAGCTTCGTTCTTGGGGGCGCTGAAGCTTTCTTT
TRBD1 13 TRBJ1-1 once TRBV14 CASSQMTGMRAFF TGTGCCAGCAGTCAGATGACAGGGATGAGGGCTTTCTTT